This is a list of T cell receptor beta chains from one sample in a study of human T cells and chemical hapten exposure. Each CDR3 protein gets one entry after TCRdb re-called the RACE reads with MiXCR. Found here are a few hundred thousand distinct CDR3 sequences, nearly 5% of them singletons; the top ten hold about 2.1%. The source was whole blood, collected in connection with sensitization to the hapten diphenylcyclopropenone (DPC). These receptors all stem from a woman in her forties or fifties with alopecia areata. Some clones in this sample may be carry-over from other donors' samples. The CDR3 runs from the conserved cysteine through the conserved F or W. Each record gives: D gene, J gene, V gene, clone size, CDR3 DNA, CDR3 protein. The D gene is left open where the match is weak. The size entry is marked missing in some rows and otherwise reads once, few, many or a size class.

- TRBJ1-4 TRBV29-1 many TGCAGCTTTTACATCCCGGGGGGACGACTGTTTTTT CSFYIPGGRLFF
TRBD1 TRBJ1-1 TRBV20-1 many TGCAGTGCTAGTACCTCCGGGACAGAGGCCTACACTGAAGCTTTCTTT CSASTSGTEAYTEAFF
- TRBJ1-5 TRBV20-1 many TGCAGTGCAGAAGCAGGGTTCGATCAGCCCCAGCATTTT CSAEAGFDQPQHF
- TRBJ2-7 TRBV12-3/TRBV12-4 many TGTGCCAGCAGTTTCGCGGGGCCCGAGCAGTACTTC CASSFAGPEQYF
TRBD1 TRBJ1-2 TRBV7-2 - TGTGCCAGCAGCTTAGCCCTAGGACAGGGAAAAAACTATGGCTACACCTTC CASSLALGQGKNYGYTF
TRBD1 TRBJ1-5 TRBV3-1 many TGTGCCAGCAGCCAAGATCGCGGGACAGGGGTGCCCCAGCATTTT CASSQDRGTGVPQHF
- TRBJ2-3 TRBV11-1 few TGTGCCAGCAGCTTAGAATGGAGCAGGGATACGCAGTATTTT CASSLEWSRDTQYF
- TRBJ1-5 TRBV13 few TGTGCCAGCAGCACCCAAAATCAGCCCCAGCATTTT CASSTQNQPQHF
TRBD1 TRBJ2-1 TRBV12-3/TRBV12-4 many TGTGCCAGCAGTTTGGCAGGGGGCAATGAGCAGTTCTTC CASSLAGGNEQFF
- TRBJ1-1 TRBV29-1 many TGCAGCGTGCCTACGACAGAGAACACTGAAGCTTTCTTT CSVPTTENTEAFF
- TRBJ1-1 TRBV3-1 many TGTGCCAGCAGCCAAGACAGGGGATACACTGAAGCTTTCTTT CASSQDRGYTEAFF
- TRBJ2-3 TRBV18 many TGTGCCAGCTCATCCCAGGCGGCCCCCGATACGCAGTATTTT CASSSQAAPDTQYF
- TRBJ2-1 TRBV5-6 many TGTGCCAGCAGCCAGTTGTTGGGGGCCTCCTCCTACAATGAGCAGTTCTTC CASSQLLGASSYNEQFF
TRBD2 TRBJ2-1 TRBV12-3/TRBV12-4 many TGTGCCAGCAGTCACCTAGCGGGGGGTTACAATGAGCAGTTCTTC CASSHLAGGYNEQFF
- TRBJ1-1 TRBV28 many TGTGCCAGCAGTCCTCGGACAGCCCTTGAAGCTTTCTTT CASSPRTALEAFF
- TRBJ1-6 TRBV20-1 many TGCAGTGCTAGAGATACAGAGTCCTATAATTCACCCCTCCACTTT CSARDTESYNSPLHF
TRBD2 TRBJ2-7 TRBV25-1 many TGTGCCAGCCGGACTAGCGGGAACTACGAGCAGTACTTC CASRTSGNYEQYF
- TRBJ2-3 TRBV18 many TGTGCCAGCTCAGGACGGAGGGGAGATACGCAGTATTTT CASSGRRGDTQYF
- TRBJ1-5 TRBV28 many TGTGCCAGCATAAAGGACAGAGGGAGTCAGCCCCAGCATTTT CASIKDRGSQPQHF
- TRBJ2-1 TRBV3-1 - TGTGCCAGCAGCCGAAGTAGGGGGAGTCAGCAGTTCTTC CASSRSRGSQQFF
- TRBJ1-1 TRBV7-2 many TGTGCCAGCAGCTTACCTCGACAGTACACTGAAGCTTTCTTT CASSLPRQYTEAFF
- TRBJ1-4 TRBV6-1 - TGTGCCAGCAGTGAAGTAGCGGGGGGCCCCCAAAAACTGTTTTTT CASSEVAGGPQKLFF
TRBD1 TRBJ1-1 TRBV10-3 many TGTGCCATCGGTGGACAGGGGGCTCTTACTGAAGCTTTCTTT CAIGGQGALTEAFF
TRBD2 TRBJ2-7 TRBV7-9 many TGTGCCAGCAGGCCGTCTTTCCGGGAGGGCCTTTGGGAGCAGTACTTC CASRPSFREGLWEQYF
TRBD1 TRBJ1-4 TRBV20-1 many TGCAGTGCTAGTCAGGGGGCTGAAAAACTGTTTTTT CSASQGAEKLFF
- TRBJ1-5 TRBV12-3/TRBV12-4 many TGTGCCAGCAGCCAGACAGGTTTCGGGTCACAGAGTCAGCCCCAGCATTTT CASSQTGFGSQSQPQHF
TRBD2 TRBJ2-7 TRBV5-1 few TGCGCCAGCAGCTTCACCGGGACTAGCGGGGCTTCCTTCATCTACGAGCAGTACTTC CASSFTGTSGASFIYEQYF
TRBD1 TRBJ1-1 TRBV6-2/TRBV6-3 few TGTGCCAGCAGTTACGCAGGGGGATTGAACACTGAAGCTTTCTTT CASSYAGGLNTEAFF
TRBD2 TRBJ2-7 TRBV28 many TGTGCCAGCAGTTTACCTCCGGGGGGCTACGAGCAGTACTTC CASSLPPGGYEQYF
- TRBJ1-2 TRBV9 few TGTGCCAGCAGCGCGATAACGACAGAGAACTATGGCTACACCTTC CASSAITTENYGYTF
- TRBJ2-3 TRBV30 few TGTGCCTGGAGCCCAGGGACACAGGCCATACGCACAGATACGCAGTATTTT CAWSPGTQAIRTDTQYF
- TRBJ2-7 TRBV3-1 few TGTGCCAGCAGCCACGGAGGACTACTCGGGGAGCAGTACTTC CASSHGGLLGEQYF
- TRBJ2-1 TRBV2 - TGTGCCAGCAGCTACTTAAGGGGGAATGAGCAGTTCTTC CASSYLRGNEQFF
- TRBJ2-1 TRBV7-2 few TGTGCCAGCAGCTTAGCGCTGACAGGCCTTAGCTCCTACAATGAGCAGTTCTTC CASSLALTGLSSYNEQFF
- TRBJ1-2 TRBV25-1 few TGTGCCAGCAGTGAAGGGGACATGGCTGGCTACACCTTC CASSEGDMAGYTF
- TRBJ2-2 TRBV4-2 many TGTGCCAGCAGCCGGGTTGGAGGGGTAGGGGAGCTGTTTTTT CASSRVGGVGELFF
TRBD2 TRBJ2-3 TRBV6-5 few TGTGCCAGCAGTTACTCGAACCTAGCGGGAGGAACAGATACGCAGTATTTT CASSYSNLAGGTDTQYF
- TRBJ1-2 TRBV9 many TGTGCCAGCAGCTCGCGGGATGGCTACACCTTC CASSSRDGYTF
TRBD2 TRBJ2-3 TRBV5-4 many TGTGCCAGCAGCTCTGGACTAGCCGGTGATACGCAGTATTTT CASSSGLAGDTQYF
- TRBJ2-3 TRBV4-3 many TGCGCCAGCAGCCAAGATCAGCTACGGAGCCTCGATACGCAGTATTTT CASSQDQLRSLDTQYF
TRBD1 TRBJ1-1 TRBV12-5 many TGTGCTAGTGGTTTGGTTAGGACAGGGCAAAGCACTGAAGCTTTCTTT CASGLVRTGQSTEAFF
- TRBJ1-3 TRBV4-1 - TGCGCCAGCAGCCCATATTTGGTCCCAGTTAACTCTGGAAACACCATATATTTT CASSPYLVPVNSGNTIYF
- TRBJ1-2 TRBV29-1 many TGCAGCGCCGCGGAGGGATGGGATGGCTACACCTTC CSAAEGWDGYTF
- TRBJ1-1 TRBV15 many TGTGCCACCAGCAGAGATGTCGGGGCTATGAACACTGAAGCTTTCTTT CATSRDVGAMNTEAFF
TRBD1 TRBJ2-7 TRBV28 many TGTGCCAGCAGTCCTGTGGACAGGGAAAGGTACTTC CASSPVDRERYF
TRBD1 TRBJ1-4 TRBV5-1 many TGCGCCAGCAGCCCGGGACAGGGGGGTCAGGAAAAACTGTTTTTT CASSPGQGGQEKLFF
- TRBJ1-2 TRBV7-2 few TGTGCCAGCAGCTTGATAGATGGCTATGGCTACACCTTC CASSLIDGYGYTF
- TRBJ2-2 TRBV12-3/TRBV12-4 - TGTGCCAGCAGCCGACCCCTTAACACCGGGGAGCTGTTTTTT CASSRPLNTGELFF
- TRBJ1-1 TRBV12-3/TRBV12-4 few TGTGCCAGCAGAGTGGAGGCTGAAGCTTTCTTT CASRVEAEAFF
- TRBJ1-5 TRBV5-4 many TGTGCCAGCAGCCCACGTCCCAATCAGCCCCAGCATTTT CASSPRPNQPQHF
TRBD2 TRBJ2-5 TRBV5-1 many TGCGCCAGCAGCTTGCTAGCGGGGGGCCAAGAGACCCAGTACTTC CASSLLAGGQETQYF
- TRBJ2-3 TRBV12-5 - TGTGCTAGTGGTTTGTCCGATACGCAGTATTTT CASGLSDTQYF
TRBD1 TRBJ2-5 TRBV5-1 many TGCGCCAGCAGCTTGTCGACAGGGGGCGCGGGAGGTGAGACCCAGTACTTC CASSLSTGGAGGETQYF
TRBD1 TRBJ2-7 TRBV20-1 - TGCAGTGCTAGAGAAGGCCAGGGGGAGTACGAGCAGTACTTC CSAREGQGEYEQYF
TRBD2 TRBJ2-7 TRBV3-1 many TGTGCCAGCAGCCTGGCGACTAGCGGAGCACCCTACGAGCAGTACTTC CASSLATSGAPYEQYF
TRBD2 TRBJ2-3 TRBV7-2 many TGTGCCAGCAGCTTAGTGGTGTTTGCGGGAGGGCCTGGAGATACGCAGTATTTT CASSLVVFAGGPGDTQYF
- TRBJ1-6 TRBV7-9 many TGTGCCAGCAGCTTAGAAGGGTCTTCACCCCTCCACTTT CASSLEGSSPLHF
TRBD2 TRBJ2-3 TRBV6-5 few TGTGCCAGCAGTTCGGGACTAGCGGGAGTAGGCACAGATACGCAGTATTTT CASSSGLAGVGTDTQYF
- TRBJ2-1 TRBV2 many TGTGCCAGCAGTGAACCTGTCGGACGATCGAAGTTCTTC CASSEPVGRSKFF